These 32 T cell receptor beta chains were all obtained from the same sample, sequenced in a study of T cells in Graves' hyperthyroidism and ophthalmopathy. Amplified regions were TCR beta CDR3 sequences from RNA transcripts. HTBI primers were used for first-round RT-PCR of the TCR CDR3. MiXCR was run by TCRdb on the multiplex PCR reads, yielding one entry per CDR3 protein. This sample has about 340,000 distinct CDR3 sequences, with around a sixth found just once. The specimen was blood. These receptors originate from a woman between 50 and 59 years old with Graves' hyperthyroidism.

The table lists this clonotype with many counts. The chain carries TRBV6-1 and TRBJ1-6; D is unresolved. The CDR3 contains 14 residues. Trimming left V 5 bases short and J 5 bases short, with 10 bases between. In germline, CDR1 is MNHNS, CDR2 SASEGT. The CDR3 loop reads CASSLSGNNSPLHF. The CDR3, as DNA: TGTGCCAGCAGTCTCTCGGGAAATAATTCACCCCTCCACTTT.

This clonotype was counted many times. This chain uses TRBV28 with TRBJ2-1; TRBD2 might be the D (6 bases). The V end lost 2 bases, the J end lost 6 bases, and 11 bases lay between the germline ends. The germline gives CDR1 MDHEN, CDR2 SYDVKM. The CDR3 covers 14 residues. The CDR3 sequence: CASSLGRRANEQFF. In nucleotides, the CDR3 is TGTGCCAGCAGTTTAGGGCGGAGGGCCAATGAGCAGTTCTTC.

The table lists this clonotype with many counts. In DNA, the CDR3 is TGCAGCGTTGAACAGATGGGCACAGATACGCAGTATTTT. Its protein is CSVEQMGTDTQYF. This sequence joins TRBV29-1 and TRBJ2-3; D remains unclear. CDR3 length: 13 amino acids. Trimming took off 2 bases at V and 1 base at J, with 7 bases between the two ends. Germline CDR1 is SQVTM and CDR2 is ANQGSEA.

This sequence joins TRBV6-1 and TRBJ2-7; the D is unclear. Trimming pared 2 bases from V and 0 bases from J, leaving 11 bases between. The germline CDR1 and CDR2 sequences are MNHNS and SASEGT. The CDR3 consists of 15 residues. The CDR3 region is CASSEWLGYSYEQYF. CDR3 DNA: TGTGCCAGCAGTGAATGGTTGGGATACTCCTACGAGCAGTACTTC.

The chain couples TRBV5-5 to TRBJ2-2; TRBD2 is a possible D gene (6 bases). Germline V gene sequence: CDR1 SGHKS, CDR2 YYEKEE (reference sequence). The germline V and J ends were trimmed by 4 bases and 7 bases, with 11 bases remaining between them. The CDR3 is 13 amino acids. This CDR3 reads CASSLPSVGELFF. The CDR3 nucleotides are TGTGCCAGCAGCCTTCCTAGCGTCGGGGAGCTGTTTTTT.

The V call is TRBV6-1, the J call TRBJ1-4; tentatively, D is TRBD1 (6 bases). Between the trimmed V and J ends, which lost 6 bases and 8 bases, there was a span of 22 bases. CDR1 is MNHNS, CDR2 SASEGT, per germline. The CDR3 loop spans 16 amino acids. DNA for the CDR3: TGTGCCAGCAGACAGGGTATCATCGCTGGGAGGGAAAAACTGTTTTTT. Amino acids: CASRQGIIAGREKLFF.

CDR3 sequence reads: CSARDGLRYSNQPQHF. CDR3 DNA sequence: TGCAGTGCTAGAGACGGGCTCCGGTATAGCAATCAGCCCCAGCATTTT. V and J are TRBV20-1 and TRBJ1-5; D unresolved. This CDR3 is built from 16 residues. CDR1 is DFQATT and CDR2 is SNEGSKA in the germline V gene (reference sequence). V was clipped by 0 bases and J by 0 bases, with 12 bases between them.

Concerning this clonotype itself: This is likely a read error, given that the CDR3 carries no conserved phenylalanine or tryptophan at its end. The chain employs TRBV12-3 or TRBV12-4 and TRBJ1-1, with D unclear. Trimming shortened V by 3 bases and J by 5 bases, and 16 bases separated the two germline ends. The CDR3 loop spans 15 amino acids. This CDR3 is CASSFLTAAETEAFS. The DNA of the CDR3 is TGTGCCAGCAGTTTTCTGACTGCCGCGGAAACTGAAGCTTTCTCT.

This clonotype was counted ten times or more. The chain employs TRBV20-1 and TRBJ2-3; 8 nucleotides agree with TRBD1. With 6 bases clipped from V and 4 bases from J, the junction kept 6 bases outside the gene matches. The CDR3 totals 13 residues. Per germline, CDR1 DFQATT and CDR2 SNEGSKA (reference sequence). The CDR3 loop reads CSARQGMSDTQYF. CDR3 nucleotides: TGCAGTGCCCGACAGGGGATGTCAGATACGCAGTATTTT.

CDR3 sequence reads: CASSLMGGLNTEAFF. CDR3 DNA sequence: TGTGCCAGCAGTTTAATGGGGGGTTTGAACACTGAAGCTTTCTTT. J is TRBJ1-1 and V is TRBV6-9; a weak D match, TRBD1 (5 bases). In germline, CDR1 is MNHGY, CDR2 SVAAGI. Trimming shortened V by 4 bases and J by 0 bases, and 12 bases separated the two germline ends. The CDR3 is made up of 15 amino acids.

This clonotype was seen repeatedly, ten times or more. The chain's CDR3 is CASSLSGQGVDTQYF. CDR3 in DNA: TGTGCCAGCAGCTTATCAGGACAGGGGGTAGATACGCAGTATTTT. The chain links TRBV11-1 to TRBJ2-3; TRBD1 matches at 10 bases. CDR1 is SGHAT and CDR2 is FQDESV in the germline V gene (reference sequence). The CDR3 length is 15 residues. Trimming took 2 bases from V and 5 from J; bases not matched to a gene: 4.

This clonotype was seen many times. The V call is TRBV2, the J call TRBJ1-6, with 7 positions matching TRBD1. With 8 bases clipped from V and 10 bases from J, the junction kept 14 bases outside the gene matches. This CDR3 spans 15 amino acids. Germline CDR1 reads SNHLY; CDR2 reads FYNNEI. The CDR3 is CASLSGQAGLSPLHF. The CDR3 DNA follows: TGTGCCAGCCTTTCAGGACAGGCGGGCTTGTCACCCCTCCACTTT.

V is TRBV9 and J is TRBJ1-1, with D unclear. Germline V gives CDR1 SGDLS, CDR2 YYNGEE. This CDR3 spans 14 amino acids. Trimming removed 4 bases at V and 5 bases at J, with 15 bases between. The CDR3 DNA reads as TGTGCCAGCAGCCCGTCGACGGCGGGAACTGAAGCTTTCTTT. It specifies CASSPSTAGTEAFF.

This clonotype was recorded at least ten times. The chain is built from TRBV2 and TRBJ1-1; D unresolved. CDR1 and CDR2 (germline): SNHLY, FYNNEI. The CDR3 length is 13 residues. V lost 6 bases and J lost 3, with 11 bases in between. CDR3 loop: CASRQILDTEAFF. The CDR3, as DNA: TGTGCCAGCAGGCAGATCTTGGACACTGAAGCTTTCTTT.

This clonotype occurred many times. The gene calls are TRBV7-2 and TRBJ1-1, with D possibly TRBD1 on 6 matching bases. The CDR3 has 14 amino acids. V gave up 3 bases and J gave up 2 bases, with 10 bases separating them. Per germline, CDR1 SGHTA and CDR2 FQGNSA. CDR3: CASSFDRSNTEAFF. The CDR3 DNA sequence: TGTGCCAGCAGCTTTGACAGGAGTAACACTGAAGCTTTCTTT.

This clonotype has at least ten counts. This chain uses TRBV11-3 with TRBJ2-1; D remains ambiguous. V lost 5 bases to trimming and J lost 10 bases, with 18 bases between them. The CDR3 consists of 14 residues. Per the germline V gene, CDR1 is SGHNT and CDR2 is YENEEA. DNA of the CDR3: TGTGCCAGCAGCCCCTCTTTTGGCGAACCCGAGCAGTTCTTC. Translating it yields CASSPSFGEPEQFF.

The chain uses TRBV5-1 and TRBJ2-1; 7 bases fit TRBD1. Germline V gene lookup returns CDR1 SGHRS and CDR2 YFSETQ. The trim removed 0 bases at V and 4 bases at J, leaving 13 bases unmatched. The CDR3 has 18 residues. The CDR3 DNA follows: TGCGCCAGCAGCTTGGTGCCCCCGGGACAGAATTTATACAATGAGCAGTTCTTC. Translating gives CASSLVPPGQNLYNEQFF.

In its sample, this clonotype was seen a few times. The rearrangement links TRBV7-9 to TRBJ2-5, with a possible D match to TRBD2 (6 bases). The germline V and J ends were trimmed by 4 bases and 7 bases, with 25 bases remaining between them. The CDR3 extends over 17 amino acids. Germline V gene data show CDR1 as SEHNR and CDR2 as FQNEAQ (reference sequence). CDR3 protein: CASSSQDATGESGTQYF. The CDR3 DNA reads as TGTGCCAGCAGCTCACAAGATGCGACGGGAGAGAGCGGGACCCAGTACTTC.

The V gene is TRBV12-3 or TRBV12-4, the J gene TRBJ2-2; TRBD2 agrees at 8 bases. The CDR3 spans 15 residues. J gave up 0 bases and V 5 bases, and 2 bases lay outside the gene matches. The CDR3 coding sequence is TGTGCCAGCAGTGGCGGGGGGTCGAACACCGGGGAGCTGTTTTTT. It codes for CASSGGGSNTGELFF.

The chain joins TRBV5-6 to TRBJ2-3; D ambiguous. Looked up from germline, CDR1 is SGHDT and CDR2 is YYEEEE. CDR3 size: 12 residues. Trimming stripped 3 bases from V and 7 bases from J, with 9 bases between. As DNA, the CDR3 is TGTGCCAGCAGCTCGCCCCCCAATACGCAGTATTTT. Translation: CASSSPPNTQYF.

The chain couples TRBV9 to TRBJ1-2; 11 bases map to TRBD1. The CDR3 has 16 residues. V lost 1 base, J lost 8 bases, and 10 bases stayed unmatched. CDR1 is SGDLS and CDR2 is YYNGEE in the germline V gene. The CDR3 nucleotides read TGTGCCAGCAGCGTAATGGCCGGGACAGGGGGTTGGGGCTACACCTTC. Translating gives CASSVMAGTGGWGYTF.

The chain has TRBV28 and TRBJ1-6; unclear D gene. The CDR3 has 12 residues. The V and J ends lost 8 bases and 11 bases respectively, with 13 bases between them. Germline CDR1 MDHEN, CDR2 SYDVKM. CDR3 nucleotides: TGTGCCAGCTATCAGAACGTCCCACCCCTCCACTTT. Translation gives CASYQNVPPLHF. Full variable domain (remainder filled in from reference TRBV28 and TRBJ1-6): DVKVTQSSRYLVKRTGEKVFLECVQDMDHENMFWYRQDPGLGLRLIYFSYDVKMKEKGDIPEGYSVSREKKERFSLILESASTNQTSMYLCASYQNVPPLHFGNGTRLTVT.

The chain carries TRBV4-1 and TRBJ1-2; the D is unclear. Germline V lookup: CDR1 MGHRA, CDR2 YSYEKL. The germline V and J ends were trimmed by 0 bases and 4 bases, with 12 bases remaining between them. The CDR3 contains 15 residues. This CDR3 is CASSQDRRNPYGYTF. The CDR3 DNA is TGCGCCAGCAGCCAAGACCGAAGGAACCCCTATGGCTACACCTTC.

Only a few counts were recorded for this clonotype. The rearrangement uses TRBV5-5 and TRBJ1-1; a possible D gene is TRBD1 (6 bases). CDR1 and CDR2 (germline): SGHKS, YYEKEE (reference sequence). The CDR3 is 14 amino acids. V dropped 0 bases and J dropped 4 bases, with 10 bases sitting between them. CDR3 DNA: TGTGCCAGCAGCTTGGGGGGGGCCCCCACTGAAGCTTTCTTT. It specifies CASSLGGAPTEAFF.

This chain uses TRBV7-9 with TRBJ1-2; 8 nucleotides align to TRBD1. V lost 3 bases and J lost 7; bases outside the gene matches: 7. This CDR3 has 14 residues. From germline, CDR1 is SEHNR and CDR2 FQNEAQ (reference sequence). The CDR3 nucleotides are TGTGCCAGCAGCTTTGGACAGGGCCTTGGTGGCTACACCTTC. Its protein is CASSFGQGLGGYTF.

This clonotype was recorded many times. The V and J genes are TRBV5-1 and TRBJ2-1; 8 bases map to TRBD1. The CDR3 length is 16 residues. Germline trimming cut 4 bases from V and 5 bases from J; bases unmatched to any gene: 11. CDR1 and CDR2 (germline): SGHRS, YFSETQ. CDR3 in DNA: TGCGCCAGCAGCGAGTACAGGGGGACTCCGGACAATGAGCAGTTCTTC. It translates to CASSEYRGTPDNEQFF.

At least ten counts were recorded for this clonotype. The CDR3: CASSLDPAGSGYTF. The CDR3 coding sequence is TGTGCCAGCAGCTTAGATCCCGCAGGGAGTGGCTACACCTTC. The chain carries TRBV11-2 and TRBJ1-2, with D perhaps matching TRBD1 (5 bases). V gave up 0 bases and J gave up 7 bases, with 12 bases separating them. Per germline, CDR1 SGHAT and CDR2 FQNNGV. CDR3 size: 14 residues.

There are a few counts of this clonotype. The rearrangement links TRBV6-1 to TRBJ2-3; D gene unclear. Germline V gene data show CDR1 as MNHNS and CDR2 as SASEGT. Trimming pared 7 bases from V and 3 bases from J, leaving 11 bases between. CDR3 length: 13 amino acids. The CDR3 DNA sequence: TGTGCCAGCACCTCAGAGTCGACAGATACGCAGTATTTT. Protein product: CASTSESTDTQYF.

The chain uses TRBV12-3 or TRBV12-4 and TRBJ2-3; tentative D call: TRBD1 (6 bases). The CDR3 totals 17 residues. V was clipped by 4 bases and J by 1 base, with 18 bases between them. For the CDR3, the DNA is TGTGCCAGCAGTTCGTTGGCAGGACAGAGAGGCACAGATACGCAGTATTTT. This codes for CASSSLAGQRGTDTQYF.

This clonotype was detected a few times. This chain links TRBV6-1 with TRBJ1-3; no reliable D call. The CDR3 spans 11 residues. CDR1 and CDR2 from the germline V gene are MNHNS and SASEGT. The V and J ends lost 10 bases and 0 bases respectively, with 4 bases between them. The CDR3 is CATYSGNTIYF. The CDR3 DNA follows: TGTGCCACTTACTCTGGAAACACCATATATTTT.

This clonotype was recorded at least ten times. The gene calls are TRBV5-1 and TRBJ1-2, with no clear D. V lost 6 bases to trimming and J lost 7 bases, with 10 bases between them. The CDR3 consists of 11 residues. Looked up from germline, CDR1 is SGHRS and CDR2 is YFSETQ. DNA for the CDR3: TGCGCCAGCATGGGCCGGGGTGGCTACACCTTC. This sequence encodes CASMGRGGYTF.

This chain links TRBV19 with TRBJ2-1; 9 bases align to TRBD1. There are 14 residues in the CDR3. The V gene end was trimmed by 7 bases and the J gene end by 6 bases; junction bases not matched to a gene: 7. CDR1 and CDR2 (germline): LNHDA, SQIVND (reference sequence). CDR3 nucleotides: TGTGCCAGTACCCTTGGGACAGGGCTCAATGAGCAGTTCTTC. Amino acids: CASTLGTGLNEQFF.